What follows are 17 T cell receptor beta chains derived from one specimen sequenced in a study of blood T cells in healthy people across ages. The second PCR ran about 6 to 11 cycles with a sample-barcoded 5' primer and J-beta primers. TCRdb re-analysed the 5' RACE reads in MiXCR, keeping a single row per CDR3 protein. The sample shows hundreds of thousands of distinct CDR3 sequences, approximately 53% of them seen only once. The source material was blood. Every receptor here comes from a middle-aged man in good health.

The chain's CDR3 is CSAHPTGLAGGTNEQFF. Here the CDR3 DNA reads TGCAGTGCCCATCCGACGGGACTAGCGGGAGGAACTAATGAGCAGTTCTTC. The V call is TRBV20-1, the J call TRBJ2-1, with 15 bases matching TRBD2. The germline gives CDR1 DFQATT, CDR2 SNEGSKA (reference sequence). The CDR3 length is 17 residues. V shed 6 bases, J shed 7 bases, and the junction held 13 bases outside the gene matches.

This clonotype was seen a few times. The chain couples TRBV7-2 to TRBJ2-7, with a weak D call TRBD2 (7 bases). Germline V lookup: CDR1 SGHTA, CDR2 FQGNSA. V was trimmed by 2 bases and J by 5 bases, leaving 16 bases between them. CDR3 length: 15 amino acids. For the CDR3, the DNA is TGTGCCAGCAGCTTAAGAGGGGGGAGGGCTGACGAGCAGTACTTC. Translation gives CASSLRGGRADEQYF.

This chain joins TRBV20-1 and TRBJ2-5, with a possible D match to TRBD2 (6 bases). Germline V gene lookup returns CDR1 DFQATT and CDR2 SNEGSKA (reference sequence). Between the trimmed V and J ends, which lost 5 bases and 2 bases, there was a span of 15 bases. CDR3 length equals 14 residues. The CDR3 DNA reads TGCAGTGCTTCACGCCGGGGGAGACAAGAGACCCAGTACTTC. This sequence encodes CSASRRGRQETQYF.

This chain connects TRBV20-1 to TRBJ2-7, with 7 bases fitting TRBD2. Germline CDR1 DFQATT, CDR2 SNEGSKA (reference sequence). CDR3 length equals 14 residues. With V trimmed by 6 bases and J by 0 bases, 8 bases remained unmatched. CDR3 nucleotides: TGCAGTGCCCCAAGGGGAGGGAACTCCTACGAGCAGTACTTC. It yields the protein CSAPRGGNSYEQYF.

The V gene is TRBV6-2 or TRBV6-3, the J gene TRBJ1-1; 7 bases are a match to TRBD1. CDR1 and CDR2 from the germline V gene are MNHEY and SVGEGT. This CDR3 comprises 15 residues. The V segment lost 8 bases and the J segment 0 bases; nucleotides outside the gene matches: 9. Written as DNA, the CDR3 is TGTGCCAGCCAGCCGAGGGGGCGGATGAACACTGAAGCTTTCTTT. Translation: CASQPRGRMNTEAFF.

The V call is TRBV27, the J call TRBJ2-7; no firm D call. The CDR3 is made up of 16 amino acids. Germline V lookup: CDR1 MNHEY, CDR2 SMNVEV (reference sequence). V shed 2 bases and J shed 2 bases, with 16 bases lying between them. This CDR3 reads CASSLQPDYTTYEQYF. CDR3 DNA: TGTGCCAGCAGTTTACAGCCCGATTACACAACCTACGAGCAGTACTTC.

The rearrangement links TRBV11-2 to TRBJ2-3; 10 bases match TRBD2. Trimming at V came to 0 bases and at J to 3 bases, leaving 18 bases not matched to a gene. Germline CDR1 SGHAT, CDR2 FQNNGV. The CDR3 sequence is 21 residues long. CDR3 sequence reads: CASSLEVASGSLSWGTDTQYF. CDR3 in DNA: TGTGCCAGCAGCTTAGAGGTGGCTAGCGGGAGTCTTTCCTGGGGAACAGATACGCAGTATTTT.

A word on this clonotype: Germline is not matched at one junction end, which may reflect a read error. The J gene is TRBJ2-5, the V gene TRBV7-2, with D possibly TRBD1 on 5 matching bases. The germline CDR1 and CDR2 sequences are SGHTA and FQGNSA. This CDR3 region has 13 residues. CDR3 amino acids: CASSLTAQGTQYF. The CDR3 DNA reads as TGTGCCAGCAGCTTGACAGCCCAAGGGACCCAGTACTTC.

This rearrangement joins TRBV6-2 or TRBV6-3 to TRBJ2-7; possibly TRBD1 for D (5 bases). The length of the CDR3 is 13 residues. V shed 6 bases and J shed 6 bases, with 15 bases lying between them. Germline V CDR1 and CDR2: MNHEY, SVGEGT. Written as DNA, the CDR3 is TGTGCCAGCAGGCTGGACATCGGATCCGAGCAGTACTTC. This gives the protein CASRLDIGSEQYF.

The CDR3 coding sequence is TGCAGCGTATGGCGGGACAATGAGCAGTTCTTC. Protein: CSVWRDNEQFF. This sequence joins TRBV29-1 and TRBJ2-1; possible D gene TRBD2, 5 bases. The ends were cut back, 6 bases at V and 5 bases at J, with 8 bases in the middle. The length of the CDR3 is 11 residues. CDR1 is SQVTM and CDR2 is ANQGSEA in the germline V gene.

This sequence joins TRBV7-9 and TRBJ2-1, with D maybe TRBD1 (5 bases). Germline assignment: CDR1 SEHNR and CDR2 FQNEAQ (reference sequence). The V end lost 6 bases, the J end lost 9 bases, and 15 bases lay between the germline ends. This CDR3 has 13 residues. CDR3 loop: CASSRDSYFEQFF. CDR3 sequence (DNA): TGTGCCAGCAGTCGAGACAGTTACTTTGAGCAGTTCTTC.

The chain is built from TRBV20-1 and TRBJ1-5, with D maybe TRBD1 (5 bases). Germline-derived CDR1 and CDR2 are DFQATT and SNEGSKA (reference sequence). The CDR3 is 14 residues long. Trimming cost V 2 bases and J 0 bases, with 8 bases left between them. The CDR3 is CSARQGDSNQPQHF. The CDR3, as DNA: TGCAGTGCTAGACAGGGAGATAGCAATCAGCCCCAGCATTTT.

V and J are TRBV2 and TRBJ2-1; D call uncertain. Looked up from germline, CDR1 is SNHLY and CDR2 is FYNNEI. The ends were cut back, 7 bases at V and 2 bases at J, with 6 bases in the middle. The CDR3 is 12 amino acids. CDR3 sequence reads: CASNGAYNEQFF. CDR3 DNA sequence: TGTGCCAGCAATGGGGCCTACAATGAGCAGTTCTTC.

J is TRBJ1-2 and V is TRBV20-1; no definite D call. This CDR3 has 13 amino acids. The germline CDR1 and CDR2 sequences are DFQATT and SNEGSKA (reference sequence). With 0 bases removed from V and 2 bases from J, the gap between germline ends came to 7 bases. The CDR3: CSARDVANYGYTF. CDR3 DNA sequence: TGCAGTGCTAGAGATGTGGCGAACTATGGCTACACCTTC.

The rearrangement uses TRBV28 and TRBJ2-5, with D unclear. V shed 4 bases and J shed 2 bases, with 11 bases lying between them. CDR1 and CDR2 (germline): MDHEN, SYDVKM. This CDR3 has 14 residues. The CDR3 nucleotides read TGTGCCAGCAGTTCCCCCCCGGAACAAGAGACCCAGTACTTC. Protein product: CASSSPPEQETQYF.

The V and J genes are TRBV5-6 and TRBJ2-5; 10 bases line up with TRBD1. The ends lost 1 base at V and 5 bases at J; junction bases unmatched: 14. The CDR3 contains 18 residues. The germline CDR1 and CDR2 sequences are SGHDT and YYEEEE. The CDR3 region has the DNA TGTGCCAGCAGCTTGTTAGGACGCGACAGGGGGCCAGGGGAGACCCAGTACTTC. Its translation: CASSLLGRDRGPGETQYF.

J is TRBJ2-1 and V is TRBV7-2; TRBD2 might be the D (5 bases). Per the germline V gene, CDR1 is SGHTA and CDR2 is FQGNSA. This CDR3 spans 14 amino acids. The ends were cut back, 5 bases at V and 6 bases at J, with 14 bases in the middle. CDR3 loop: CASSVESGINEQFF. CDR3 nucleotides: TGTGCCAGCAGCGTAGAGTCCGGGATCAATGAGCAGTTCTTC.